This T cell receptor (beta chain) was recovered during a study of spatial heterogeneity in lung cancer. In the study overall: Among detected sequences, beta-chain ones consistently exceeded alpha-chain ones in number. General study findings and limits: As ubiquitous and regional nonsynonymous mutations varied, counts of ubiquitous and regional expanded TCRs tracked them, respectively. Intratumoral expanded alpha and beta TCR counts were found to track tumor mutation counts. Coverage was estimated at around 7.3% of tumor T cells for alpha chains and roughly 13% for beta chains.

Time point reported: sample taken at primary tumor resection. V shed 3 bases and J shed 3 bases, with 14 bases lying between them. The CDR3 length is 15 residues. CDR1 and CDR2 (germline): KGHSH, LQKENI. Note on this clonotype: Its antigen is still unknown.

TCRdb re-derived calls from the 5' RACE reads in MiXCR, one entry per CDR3 protein. The repertoire holds under 3,000 distinct CDR3 sequences, approximately 15% seen once, with 6% to 9% in the top ten. The starting material was lung tumor tissue, obtained at surgery. The chain combines TRBV18 with TRBJ1-1, with D perhaps matching TRBD1 (6 bases). This clonotype was sampled from a female donor with early-stage non-small cell lung cancer. CDR3 protein: CASSPQHRVDTEAFF. CDR3 DNA sequence: TGTGCCAGCTCACCGCAGCACAGGGTAGACACTGAAGCTTTCTTT.